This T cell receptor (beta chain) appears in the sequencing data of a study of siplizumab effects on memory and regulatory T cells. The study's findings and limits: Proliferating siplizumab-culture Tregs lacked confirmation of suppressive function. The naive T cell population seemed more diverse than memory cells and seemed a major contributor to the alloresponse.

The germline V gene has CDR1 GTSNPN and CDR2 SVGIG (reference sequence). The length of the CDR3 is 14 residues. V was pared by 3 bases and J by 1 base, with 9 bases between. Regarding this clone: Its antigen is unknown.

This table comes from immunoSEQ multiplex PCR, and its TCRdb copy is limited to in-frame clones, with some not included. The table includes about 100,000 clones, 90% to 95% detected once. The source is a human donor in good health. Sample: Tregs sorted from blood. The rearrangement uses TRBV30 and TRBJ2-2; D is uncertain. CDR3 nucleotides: TGTGCCTGGAGCGGACCCATGAACACCGGGGAGCTGTTTTTT. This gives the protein CAWSGPMNTGELFF.